This TCR beta chain was profiled in a study of T cell responses to AZD1222 COVID-19 vaccine. Germline V lookup: CDR1 KGHSH, CDR2 LQKENI. The CDR3 is 14 amino acids. V gave up 3 bases and J gave up 10 bases, with 18 bases separating them. Using immunoSEQ multiplex PCR, the repertoire was profiled, and TCRdb retains in-frame clones only, with some absent. In the table there are 95,000 to 100,000 clones, roughly 84% of which are singletons. Comment on this clone: Its antigen is currently unknown.

Study-wide results and caveats: Among those given AZD1222, only 6 or 7 were seropositive at baseline.

The sequence was collected from an adult who received the AZD1222 COVID-19 vaccine. The chain recombines TRBV18 with TRBJ1-1; D is possibly TRBD1 (5 bases). The source was peripheral blood, collected 28 days after the second AZD1222 dose. The CDR3, as DNA: TGTGCCAGCTCACCGGACTCCCAGGCCCAGGGAGCTTTCTTT. The encoded protein is CASSPDSQAQGAFF.